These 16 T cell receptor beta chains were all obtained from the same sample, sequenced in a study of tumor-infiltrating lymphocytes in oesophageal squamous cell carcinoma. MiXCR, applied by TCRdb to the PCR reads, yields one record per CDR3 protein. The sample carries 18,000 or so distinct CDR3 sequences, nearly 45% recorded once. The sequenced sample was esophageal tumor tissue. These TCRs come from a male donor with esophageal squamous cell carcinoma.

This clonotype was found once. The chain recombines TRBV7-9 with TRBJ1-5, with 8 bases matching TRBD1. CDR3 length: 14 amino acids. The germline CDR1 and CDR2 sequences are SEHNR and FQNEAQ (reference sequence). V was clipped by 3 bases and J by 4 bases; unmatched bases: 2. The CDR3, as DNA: TGTGCCAGCAGCTTCCAGGGGGCGAATCAGCCCCAGCATTTT. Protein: CASSFQGANQPQHF. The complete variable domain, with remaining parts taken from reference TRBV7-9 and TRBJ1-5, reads DTGVSQNPRHKITKRGQNVTFRCDPISEHNRLYWYRQTLGQGPEFLTYFQNEAQLEKSRLLSDRFSAERPKGSFSTLEIQRTEQGDSAMYLCASSFQGANQPQHFGDGTRLSIL.

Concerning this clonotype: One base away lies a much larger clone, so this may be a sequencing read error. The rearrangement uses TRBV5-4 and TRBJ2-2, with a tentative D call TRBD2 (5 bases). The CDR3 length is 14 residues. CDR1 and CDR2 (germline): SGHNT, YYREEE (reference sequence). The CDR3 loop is CASSLGGFTGELLF. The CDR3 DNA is TGTGCCAGCAGCTTGGGCGGGTTCACCGGGGAGCTGTTGTTT.

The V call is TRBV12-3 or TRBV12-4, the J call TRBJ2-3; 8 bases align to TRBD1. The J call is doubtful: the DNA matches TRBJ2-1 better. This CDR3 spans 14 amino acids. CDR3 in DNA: TGTGCCAGCAGACCGACAGGGGCCTACAATGAGCAGTTCTTC. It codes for CASRPTGAYNEQFF.

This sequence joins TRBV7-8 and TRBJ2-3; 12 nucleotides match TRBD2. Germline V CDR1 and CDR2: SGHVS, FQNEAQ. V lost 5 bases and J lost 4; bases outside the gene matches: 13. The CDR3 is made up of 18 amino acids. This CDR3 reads CASSPLAGGPEGADTQYF. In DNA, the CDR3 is TGTGCCAGCAGCCCCCTAGCGGGAGGGCCGGAAGGGGCAGATACGCAGTATTTT.

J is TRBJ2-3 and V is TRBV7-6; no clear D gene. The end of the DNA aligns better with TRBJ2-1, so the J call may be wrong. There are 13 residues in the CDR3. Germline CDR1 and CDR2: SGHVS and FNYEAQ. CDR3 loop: CASSTDNLYEQFF. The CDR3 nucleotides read TGTGCCAGCAGCACTGACAATCTTTACGAGCAGTTCTTC.

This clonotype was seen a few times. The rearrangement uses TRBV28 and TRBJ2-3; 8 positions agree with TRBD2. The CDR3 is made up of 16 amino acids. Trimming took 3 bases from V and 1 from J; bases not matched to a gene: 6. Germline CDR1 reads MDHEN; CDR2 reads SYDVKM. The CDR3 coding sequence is TGTGCCAGCAGTTTCGGGAGGGGAGTAGGCACAGATACGCAGTATTTT. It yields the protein CASSFGRGVGTDTQYF.

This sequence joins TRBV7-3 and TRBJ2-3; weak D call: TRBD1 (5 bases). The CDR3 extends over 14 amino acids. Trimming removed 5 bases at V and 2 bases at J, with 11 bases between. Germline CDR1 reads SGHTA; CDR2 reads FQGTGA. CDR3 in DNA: TGTGCCAGCAGCCCCGACAGTTCCACAGATACGCAGTATTTT. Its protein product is CASSPDSSTDTQYF.

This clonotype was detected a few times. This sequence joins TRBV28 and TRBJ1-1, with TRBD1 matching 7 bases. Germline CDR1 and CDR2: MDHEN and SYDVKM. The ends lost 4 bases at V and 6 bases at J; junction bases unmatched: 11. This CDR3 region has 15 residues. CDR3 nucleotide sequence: TGTGCCAGCAGTTACAGGGGCCGGGGGGGAGCTGAAGCTTTCTTT. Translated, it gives CASSYRGRGGAEAFF.

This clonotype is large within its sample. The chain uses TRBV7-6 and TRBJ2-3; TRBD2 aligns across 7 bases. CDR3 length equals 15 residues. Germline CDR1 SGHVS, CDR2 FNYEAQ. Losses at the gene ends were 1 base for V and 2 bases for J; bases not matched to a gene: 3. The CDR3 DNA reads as TGTGCCAGCAGCTTAGGAGCGGGGTTCACAGATACGCAGTATTTT. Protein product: CASSLGAGFTDTQYF.

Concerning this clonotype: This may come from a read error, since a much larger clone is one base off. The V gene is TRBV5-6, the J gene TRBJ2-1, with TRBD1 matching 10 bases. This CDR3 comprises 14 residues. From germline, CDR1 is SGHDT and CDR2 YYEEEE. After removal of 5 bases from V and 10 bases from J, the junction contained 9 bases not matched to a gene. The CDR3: CASSQGTGDYEQFF. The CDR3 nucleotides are TGTGCCAGCAGTCAAGGGACAGGGGATTACGAGCAGTTCTTC.

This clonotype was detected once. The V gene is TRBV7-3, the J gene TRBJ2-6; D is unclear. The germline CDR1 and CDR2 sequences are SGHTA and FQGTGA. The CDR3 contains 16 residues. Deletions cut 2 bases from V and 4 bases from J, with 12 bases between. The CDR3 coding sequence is TGTGCCAGCAGCTTAGCCGGTGCGGTCGGGGCCAACGTCCTGACTTTC. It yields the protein CASSLAGAVGANVLTF.

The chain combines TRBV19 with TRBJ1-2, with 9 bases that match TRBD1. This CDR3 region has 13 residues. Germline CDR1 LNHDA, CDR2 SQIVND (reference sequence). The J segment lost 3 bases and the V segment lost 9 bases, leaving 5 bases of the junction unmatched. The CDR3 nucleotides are TGTGCCAGCACAGGGGGCACATACTATGGCTACACCTTC. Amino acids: CASTGGTYYGYTF.

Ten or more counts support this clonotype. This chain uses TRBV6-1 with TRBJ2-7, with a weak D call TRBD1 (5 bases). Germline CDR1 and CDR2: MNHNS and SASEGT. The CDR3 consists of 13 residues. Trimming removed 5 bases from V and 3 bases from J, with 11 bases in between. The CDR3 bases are TGTGCCAGCAGTACCTACCAGGGCTACGAGCAGTACTTC. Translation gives CASSTYQGYEQYF.

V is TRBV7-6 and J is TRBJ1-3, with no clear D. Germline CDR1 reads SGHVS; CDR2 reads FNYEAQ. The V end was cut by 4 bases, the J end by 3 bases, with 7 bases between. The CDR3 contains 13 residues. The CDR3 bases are TGTGCCAGCAGCTCCTTGGTTGGAAACACCATATATTTT. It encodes CASSSLVGNTIYF.

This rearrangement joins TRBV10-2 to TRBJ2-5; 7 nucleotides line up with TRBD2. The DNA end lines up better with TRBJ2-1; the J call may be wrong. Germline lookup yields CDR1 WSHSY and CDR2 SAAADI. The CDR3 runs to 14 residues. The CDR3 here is CASSESGGGAIQFF. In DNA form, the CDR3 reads TGCGCCAGCAGTGAGTCTGGGGGAGGGGCCATTCAGTTCTTC.

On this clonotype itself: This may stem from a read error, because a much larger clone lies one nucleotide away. The CDR3 reads CASRFGLAGGDNEQYF. In DNA, the CDR3 is TGTGCCAGCAGGTTCGGTCTAGCGGGAGGAGACAATGAGCAGTACTTC. The chain employs TRBV12-3 or TRBV12-4 and TRBJ2-5, with TRBD2 identical over 11 bases. Unmatched junction bases numbered 17, after V lost 6 bases and J lost 11 bases. The CDR3 runs 16 residues.